This TCR beta chain was identified during a study of regulatory T cells in long-lasting Graves disease. On the study more broadly: Over-5-year antithyroid drug use with positive TSH receptor antibodies defined persistent Graves' disease in the study.

Overall study results and limits: The study found TRBV28, TRBJ1-2 and TRBJ2-5 favored in persistent disease.

Germline V gene sequence: CDR1 SGHAT, CDR2 FQNNGV. The V and J ends lost 5 bases and 6 bases respectively, with 14 bases between them. CDR3 size: 14 residues. As to time point: persistent/refractory GD, antithyroid drugs over 5 years with positive TRAb. Extracted PBMC RNA gave rise to the TCR library. Graves' disease diagnosis relied on American Thyroid Association guidelines. Combining iRepertoire HTBI primers with Arm-PCR of CDR3 regions, the authors built TCR beta libraries. TCRdb independently ran MiXCR on the multiplex PCR reads; one entry per CDR3 protein. The data hold 300,000 to 350,000 distinct CDR3 sequences, with around 19% observed a single time. A note on this clonotype: Its matching antigen is unknown.

The chain employs TRBV11-2 and TRBJ2-1; TRBD1 might be the D (6 bases). The receptor was isolated from a female donor with Graves disease. The sample was peripheral blood mononuclear cells (PBMCs), taken when the disease was refractory, from a patient treated with antithyroid drugs. CDR3 sequence: CASSVTGIRNEQFF. CDR3 in DNA: TGTGCCAGCAGCGTTACAGGGATTCGCAATGAGCAGTTCTTC.